Reported below is one TCR beta chain. The junction shows a germline mismatch at one end, possibly a read error. One entry per CDR3 protein results from TCRdb running MiXCR on the 5' RACE reads. The sample yields roughly 290,000 distinct CDR3 sequences, roughly 8.6% seen once. This record belongs to a study of identical twins. This CDR3 spans 19 amino acids. CDR1 is SNHLY, CDR2 FYNNEI, per germline. The data were also submitted as part of a second study, on yellow fever vaccine responses in identical twins.

The receptor was derived from a woman between 18 and 30 years old in good health. The source material was CD8+ T cells sorted from blood. The chain joins TRBV2 to TRBJ2-1, with D tentatively TRBD1 (5 bases). The chain's CDR3 is CARRPTNHADQGHPNEQFF. CDR3 nucleotides: TGTGCCCGCAGGCCTACTAATCACGCGGACCAGGGCCACCCCAATGAGCAGTTCTTC.